This TCR beta chain derives from a study of glioma-infiltrating T cells. Germline V CDR1 and CDR2: SGHTA, FQGNSA. The CDR3 runs 14 residues. With 1 base removed from V and 8 bases from J, the gap between germline ends came to 14 bases. Of note for this clonotype: A read error is possible here, since a much larger clone lies one base away.

Using RNA template, CDR3s of TCR alpha and beta were amplified with iRepertoire arm-PCR. MiXCR, applied by TCRdb to the multiplex PCR reads, yields one record per CDR3 protein. The sample shows under 200,000 distinct CDR3 sequences, more than 35% of them seen only once. The sample was glioma tissue, nonneoplastic brain tissue, or PBMCs (not recorded which). The chain is built from TRBV7-2 and TRBJ1-2; tentatively, D is TRBD1 (6 bases). The receptor was derived from a human donor with low-grade glioma or glioblastoma, undergoing nonglioma brain surgery, or in good health (not recorded which). CDR3: CASSLGQGRIGYTF. Here the CDR3 DNA reads TGTGCCAGCAGCTTAGGGCAGGGGCGCATCGGCTACACCTTC.